This T cell receptor (beta chain) was sequenced during a study of control samples from healthy donors and cancer patients. Data came from immunoSEQ multiplex PCR; TCRdb stores just in-frame clones and leaves some out. The sample includes 150,000 to 200,000 clones, approximately 90% of them seen just once. There are 15 residues in the CDR3. Trimming shortened V by 4 bases and J by 3 bases, and 13 bases separated the two germline ends. The germline gives CDR1 MNHEY, CDR2 SMNVEV (reference sequence). The sequence was obtained from a man aged 25-40 years in good health. V is TRBV27 and J is TRBJ1-5; D not certain. Material: blood. DNA for the CDR3: TGTGCCAGCAGTTCAAGTGGCCGGGACAATCAGCCCCAGCATTTT. Translated, it gives CASSSSGRDNQPQHF.